The T cell receptor beta chain under discussion was sequenced for a study of PD-1 blockade in mismatch repair-deficient tumors. Study summary: All were previously treated, progressing patients with about a dozen mismatch repair-deficient cancer types.

Sequenced by immunoSEQ multiplex PCR; TCRdb stores in-frame clones only, minus some. The repertoire holds over 15,000 clones, with almost 85% as singletons. This CDR3 spans 15 amino acids. All patients were mismatch repair deficient, assessed by either PCR or immunohistochemistry. With respect to this clone: Its specificity is unknown.

Overall study findings and caveats: Tumor-resident clones, often undetectable pretreatment in blood, expanded then contracted after pembrolizumab.

The source of this sequence is an adult with mismatch repair-deficient cancer. J is TRBJ2-7 and V is TRBV21-1; TRBD1, as called in the table, went unchecked against the DNA. TRBV21-1 is a pseudogene segment. This specimen consisted of PBMCs, obtained before pembrolizumab treatment. CDR3 in DNA: TGTGCCAGCACCGTACCCGGGACAGGGGGCTACGAGCAGTACTTC. It yields the protein CASTVPGTGGYEQYF.